The 23 T cell receptor beta chains in this list originate from one sample, sequenced in a study of CD8 T cells in ankylosing spondylitis. TCRdb re-called the 5' RACE reads with MiXCR, one entry per CDR3 protein. The profile covers about 130,000 distinct CDR3 sequences, with around 9.7% appearing a single time and roughly 3.4% taken by the ten largest. Sequencing was carried out using blood, either unsorted or a sorted T cell fraction (not recorded which). The origin of the receptors is a male donor with ankylosing spondylitis or in good health (not recorded which).

This clonotype appeared many times. V gene TRBV19 combines with J gene TRBJ2-4; D may be TRBD1 (6 bases). V was cut by 5 bases and J by 13 bases, with 18 bases left in between. The CDR3 loop spans 13 amino acids. The germline gives CDR1 LNHDA, CDR2 SQIVND (reference sequence). The CDR3 DNA reads as TGTGCCAGTAGTTACCCCCGGGACACCATCCAGTACTTC. Translated: CASSYPRDTIQYF. The full variable domain, in which reference TRBV19 and TRBJ2-4 provide the parts outside the CDR3, is DGGITQSPKYLFRKEGQNVTLSCEQNLNHDAMYWYRQDPGQGLRLIYYSQIVNDFQKGDIAEGYSVSREKKESFPLTVTSAQKNPTAFYLCASSYPRDTIQYFGAGTRLSVL.

This clonotype was counted ten times or more. The chain combines TRBV10-3 with TRBJ1-2; no clear D. CDR1 ENHRY and CDR2 SYGVKD come from the germline V gene. CDR3 length: 12 amino acids. V lost 2 bases and J lost 4, with 5 bases in between. The CDR3 protein is CAISEGPYGYTF. The CDR3 coding sequence is TGTGCCATCAGTGAGGGGCCCTATGGCTACACCTTC.

This clonotype was observed a few times. This sequence joins TRBV11-2 and TRBJ1-6; D call uncertain. Trimming stripped 0 bases from V and 6 bases from J, with 15 bases between. This CDR3 region has 17 residues. Per germline, CDR1 SGHAT and CDR2 FQNNGV. Written as DNA, the CDR3 is TGTGCCAGCAGCTTAGATACACCAGCCCCTAGTAATTCACCCCTCCACTTT. This translates into CASSLDTPAPSNSPLHF.

This clonotype was picked up many times. The chain joins TRBV5-1 to TRBJ2-5; weak D call: TRBD1 (5 bases). The V end was cut by 4 bases, the J end by 2 bases, with 15 bases between. Germline lookup yields CDR1 SGHRS and CDR2 YFSETQ. This CDR3 spans 15 amino acids. CDR3 DNA sequence: TGCGCCAGCAGCCAAATTGGGGCTTTGCAAGAGACCCAGTACTTC. It yields the protein CASSQIGALQETQYF.

This clonotype was seen at least ten times. This rearrangement joins TRBV19 to TRBJ1-2; the match to TRBD1 covers 8 bases. Germline V gene lookup returns CDR1 LNHDA and CDR2 SQIVND (reference sequence). CDR3 length equals 15 residues. The J segment lost 4 bases and the V segment lost 5 bases, leaving 9 bases of the junction unmatched. The CDR3 spells CASSVTGQGSYGYTF. The CDR3 coding sequence is TGTGCCAGTAGTGTCACCGGACAGGGAAGCTATGGCTACACCTTC.

This clonotype was found many times. The CDR3 nucleotides are TGCGCCAGCAGCCTCCGGGACAGCGCACTTGCAACTAATGAAAAACTGTTTTTT. It yields the protein CASSLRDSALATNEKLFF. The chain couples TRBV5-1 to TRBJ1-4, with TRBD1 identical over 7 bases. V lost 4 bases and J lost 0; bases outside the gene matches: 12. Looked up from germline, CDR1 is SGHRS and CDR2 is YFSETQ. The CDR3 has 18 amino acids. Variable domain in full (rest from reference TRBV5-1 and TRBJ1-4): KAGVTQTPRYLIKTRGQQVTLSCSPISGHRSVSWYQQTPGQGLQFLFEYFSETQRNKGNFPGRFSGRQFSNSRSEMNVSTLELGDSALYLCASSLRDSALATNEKLFFGSGTQLSVL.

Written as DNA, the CDR3 is TGTGCCAGCAGCTTATTTCCTGACCGCAATGAGCAGTTCTTC. Protein product: CASSLFPDRNEQFF. The chain uses TRBV7-9 and TRBJ2-1; D uncertain. Germline CDR1 is SEHNR and CDR2 is FQNEAQ (reference sequence). Between the trimmed V and J ends, which lost 2 bases and 6 bases, there was a span of 11 bases. CDR3 length: 14 residues.

This clonotype was recorded at least ten times. V usage is TRBV29-1 and J usage is TRBJ2-7; D is perhaps TRBD2 (6 bases). This CDR3 has 11 amino acids. Germline CDR1 and CDR2: SQVTM and ANQGSEA. V dropped 6 bases and J dropped 3 bases, with 9 bases sitting between them. The CDR3: CSVRRDYEQYF. Here the CDR3 DNA reads TGCAGCGTCCGGAGGGACTACGAGCAGTACTTC.

This clonotype occurred many times. The chain is built from TRBV7-9 and TRBJ1-4; D is perhaps TRBD1 (5 bases). Germline lookup yields CDR1 SEHNR and CDR2 FQNEAQ (reference sequence). V lost 4 bases to trimming and J lost 7 bases, with 13 bases between them. This CDR3 has 14 amino acids. The CDR3 DNA is TGTGCCAGCAGCTCGGACGTAAGGGGTGAAAAACTGTTTTTT. Translation: CASSSDVRGEKLFF.

This clonotype was counted many times. The V gene is TRBV7-8, the J gene TRBJ2-1; 9 bases are a match to TRBD2. In germline, CDR1 is SGHVS, CDR2 FQNEAQ. CDR3 length equals 15 residues. The junction had 11 bases not matched to a gene; V was cut back by 5 bases and J by 9 bases. DNA for the CDR3: TGTGCCAGCAGCACGACTAGCGGAGTACAATTTGAGCAGTTCTTC. It yields the protein CASSTTSGVQFEQFF.

The sample holds many counts of this clonotype. This chain links TRBV20-1 with TRBJ2-1, with TRBD2 identical over 12 bases. The CDR3 totals 12 residues. The germline V gene has CDR1 DFQATT and CDR2 SNEGSKA (reference sequence). The V gene end was trimmed by 5 bases and the J gene end by 8 bases; junction bases not matched to a gene: 1. CDR3 sequence reads: CSAGLAGYEQFF. Here the CDR3 DNA reads TGCAGTGCTGGACTAGCGGGATATGAGCAGTTCTTC.

This clonotype was seen at least ten times. J is TRBJ1-1 and V is TRBV30; D is uncertain. The germline V gene has CDR1 GTSNPN and CDR2 SVGIG (reference sequence). CDR3 length: 11 amino acids. Trimming left V 5 bases short and J 1 base short, with 5 bases between. CDR3 residues: CAWERNTEAFF. The DNA for the CDR3 is TGTGCCTGGGAGCGGAACACTGAAGCTTTCTTT.

This clonotype showed up many times. The V call is TRBV7-2, the J call TRBJ2-5; TRBD2 might be the D (6 bases). V dropped 5 bases and J dropped 5 bases, with 18 bases sitting between them. The length of the CDR3 is 15 residues. In germline, CDR1 is SGHTA, CDR2 FQGNSA. In DNA, the CDR3 is TGTGCCAGCAGCCAGGAGGGCAGGGAGTATGAGACCCAGTACTTC. This gives the protein CASSQEGREYETQYF.

This clonotype was counted between two and nine times. The CDR3: CASSPGQGFEVRETQYF. As DNA, the CDR3 is TGTGCCAGCTCACCGGGACAGGGTTTTGAGGTGCGAGAGACCCAGTACTTC. This chain connects TRBV27 to TRBJ2-5, with 9 bases identical to TRBD1. The J segment lost 4 bases and the V segment lost 8 bases, leaving 17 bases of the junction unmatched. This CDR3 spans 17 amino acids. CDR1 MNHEY and CDR2 SMNVEV come from the germline V gene (reference sequence).

The table lists this clonotype with many counts. CDR3 residues: CASRQLYSEQFF. In DNA form, the CDR3 reads TGTGCCAGCAGACAACTCTATTCTGAGCAGTTCTTC. The chain carries TRBV6-2 or TRBV6-3 and TRBJ2-1, with D uncertain. Germline CDR1 MNHEY, CDR2 SVGEGT. The CDR3 runs to 12 residues. With 6 bases removed from V and 9 bases from J, the gap between germline ends came to 12 bases.

This clonotype was detected many times. The chain has TRBV20-1 and TRBJ1-2, with 7 positions matching TRBD1. CDR3 length equals 11 residues. V was pared by 3 bases and J by 12 bases, with 7 bases of the junction left unmatched. The V gene's germline CDR1 is DFQATT and CDR2 SNEGSKA (reference sequence). The CDR3 sequence: CSASLTGQNTF. CDR3 coding DNA: TGCAGTGCTAGTCTGACAGGGCAGAACACCTTC.

This clonotype has only a few counts. The CDR3 region is CAGKHSGTGELFF. The CDR3, as DNA: TGTGCCGGCAAACATAGCGGGACTGGGGAGCTGTTTTTT. This rearrangement joins TRBV19 to TRBJ2-2; 8 bases fit TRBD2. CDR1 and CDR2 from the germline V gene are LNHDA and SQIVND (reference sequence). The CDR3 totals 13 residues. The junction had 10 bases not matched to a gene; V was cut back by 11 bases and J by 8 bases.

The CDR3: CASSQDLRTTGELFF. Written as DNA, the CDR3 is TGCGCCAGCAGCCAAGATCTAAGGACCACCGGGGAGCTGTTTTTT. The chain has TRBV4-3 and TRBJ2-2; unclear D gene. Per the germline V gene, CDR1 is LGHNA and CDR2 is YSLEER. The CDR3 is made up of 15 amino acids. Trimming removed 0 bases at V and 4 bases at J, with 9 bases between.

CDR3 nucleotide sequence: TGCAGTGCTAGAGATATTAATAGCGCCAGCAAAAACATTCAGTACTTC. This encodes CSARDINSASKNIQYF. The chain has TRBV20-1 and TRBJ2-4; a possible D gene is TRBD2 (5 bases). The CDR3 covers 16 residues. Trimming cost V 0 bases and J 3 bases, with 15 bases left between them. Per germline, CDR1 DFQATT and CDR2 SNEGSKA (reference sequence).

This clonotype was recorded many times. V gene TRBV5-1 combines with J gene TRBJ2-7, with D maybe TRBD1 (5 bases). This CDR3 has 13 residues. Germline V gives CDR1 SGHRS, CDR2 YFSETQ. Trimming took off 1 base at V and 3 bases at J, with 8 bases between the two ends. The CDR3 region is CASSLTGNYEQYF. CDR3 nucleotide sequence: TGCGCCAGCAGCTTGACAGGAAACTACGAGCAGTACTTC.

There are a few counts of this clonotype. The chain carries TRBV7-3 and TRBJ2-3; weak D call: TRBD2 (5 bases). The CDR3 is made up of 15 amino acids. V dropped 5 bases and J dropped 2 bases, with 14 bases sitting between them. The germline V gene has CDR1 SGHTA and CDR2 FQGTGA. CDR3 residues: CASSIRGQNTDTQYF. The CDR3 bases are TGTGCCAGCAGCATCCGAGGGCAGAACACAGATACGCAGTATTTT.

This clonotype has at least ten counts. The V gene is TRBV7-8, the J gene TRBJ2-7; 7 positions match TRBD2. From germline, CDR1 is SGHVS and CDR2 FQNEAQ. CDR3 length: 14 amino acids. The V gene end was trimmed by 7 bases and the J gene end by 0 bases; junction bases not matched to a gene: 6. The CDR3 DNA reads TGTGCCAGCAACCGTGGCGGGAGCTCCTACGAGCAGTACTTC. It specifies CASNRGGSSYEQYF.

The sample holds a few counts of this clonotype. V gene TRBV21-1 combines with J gene TRBJ2-7; TRBD1, the table's D call, was not compared with the DNA. TRBV21-1 is given as a pseudogene. This CDR3 spans 15 amino acids. CDR3 protein: CASSKLFGRQGAEYF. In DNA form, the CDR3 reads TGTGCCAGCAGCAAATTGTTTGGCCGACAGGGGGCTGAATACTTC.